This T cell receptor (beta chain) was captured in a study of blood T cell repertoires in COVID-19. At the level of the study: The analysed material was cDNA or gDNA that came from T cells, B-cell-depleted T cells, or PBMCs.

Profiled with immunoSEQ multiplex PCR; TCRdb holds only in-frame clones, not every one. The sample gives approximately 260,000 clones, about 90% of which show up once; 1.9% is in the top ten. The J segment lost 6 bases and the V segment lost 7 bases, leaving 2 bases of the junction unmatched. CDR1 is MDHEN and CDR2 is SYDVKM in the germline V gene. The CDR3 spans 14 residues. Donors were grouped by their self-reported clinical history. Cohort 3 recovered donors had two negative PCRs, clearance, or symptom resolution. The sequencing sample was made of PBMCs or T cells enriched from blood (not recorded which). The sequence derives from a woman aged 55 to 70 who had recovered from COVID-19. The chain links TRBV28 to TRBJ2-2; 13 bases agree with TRBD2. In DNA form, the CDR3 reads TGTGCCAGCAACGGACTAGCGGGGGCCGGGGAGCTGTTTTTT. It specifies CASNGLAGAGELFF.